A single sample is the source of the 16 T cell receptor beta chains below, sequenced in a study of CD8 T cells in ankylosing spondylitis. TCRdb independently ran MiXCR on the 5' RACE reads; one entry per CDR3 protein. This sample carries some 130,000 distinct CDR3 sequences, approximately 15% of them seen once, and the ten largest clones take 2.5% to 3%. The sample consisted of blood, either unsorted or a sorted T cell fraction (not recorded which). The receptors here all came from a female donor with ankylosing spondylitis or in good health (not recorded which).

The rearrangement links TRBV2 to TRBJ1-5; the D is unclear. The CDR3 consists of 18 residues. The ends were cut back, 11 bases at V and 6 bases at J, with 32 bases in the middle. The V gene's germline CDR1 is SNHLY and CDR2 FYNNEI. CDR3 in amino acids: CACTPRESPNPSSQPQHF. CDR3 nucleotides: TGTGCCTGCACCCCTCGGGAGTCGCCGAACCCGAGTAGTCAGCCCCAGCATTTT. Filled out from reference TRBV2 and TRBJ1-5, the complete variable domain reads EPEVTQTPSHQVTQMGQEVILRCVPISNHLYFYWYRQILGQKVEFLVSFYNNEISEKSEIFDDQFSVERPDGSNFTLKIRSTKLEDSAMYFCACTPRESPNPSSQPQHFGDGTRLSIL.

This clonotype was detected a few times. CDR3 residues: CASSNPRANTGELFF. In DNA, the CDR3 is TGTGCCAGCAGTAACCCCAGGGCGAACACCGGGGAGCTGTTTTTT. J is TRBJ2-2 and V is TRBV12-3 or TRBV12-4, with TRBD1 as a possible D gene (5 bases). Trimming took off 5 bases at V and 0 bases at J, with 10 bases between the two ends. This CDR3 is built from 15 residues.

This clonotype was seen ten or more times. This chain joins TRBV28 and TRBJ1-2, with D unclear. V gave up 6 bases and J gave up 2 bases, with 7 bases separating them. The CDR3 is made up of 12 amino acids. CDR1 is MDHEN and CDR2 is SYDVKM in the germline V gene. The chain's CDR3 is CASSLQNYGYTF. As DNA, the CDR3 is TGTGCCAGCAGCCTTCAAAACTATGGCTACACCTTC.

The chain is built from TRBV4-1 and TRBJ2-6; D is undetermined. CDR1 is MGHRA and CDR2 is YSYEKL in the germline V gene. V lost 7 bases to trimming and J lost 2 bases, with 6 bases between them. There are 13 residues in the CDR3. For the CDR3, the DNA is TGCGCCAGCACCGCGCCTGGGGCCAACGTCCTGACTTTC. It translates to CASTAPGANVLTF.

This clonotype was recorded a few times. The chain employs TRBV7-8 and TRBJ1-3; D is uncertain. V was shortened by 5 bases and J by 4 bases, with 9 bases between the two germline ends. The CDR3 is 13 residues long. The germline V gene has CDR1 SGHVS and CDR2 FQNEAQ. The CDR3 nucleotides read TGTGCCAGCAGCCCGGGATCGGGAAACACCATATATTTT. It codes for CASSPGSGNTIYF.

This clonotype appeared many times. The chain uses TRBV4-1 and TRBJ2-5; maybe TRBD1 (5 bases). CDR1 MGHRA and CDR2 YSYEKL come from the germline V gene. This CDR3 has 14 residues. Trimming cost V 1 base and J 5 bases, with 11 bases left between them. CDR3 region: CASSQVGASETQYF. The CDR3 coding sequence is TGCGCCAGCAGCCAAGTTGGGGCTTCTGAGACCCAGTACTTC.

This clonotype has just a few counts. The chain links TRBV24-1 to TRBJ2-1, with TRBD2 identical over 7 bases. The germline CDR1 and CDR2 sequences are KGHDR and SFDVKD. The V gene end was trimmed by 2 bases and the J gene end by 4 bases; junction bases not matched to a gene: 10. This CDR3 region has 17 residues. This CDR3 reads CATSDSSGRAPYNEQFF. CDR3 nucleotides: TGTGCCACCAGTGATTCTAGCGGAAGGGCCCCTTACAATGAGCAGTTCTTC.

This chain links TRBV20-1 with TRBJ2-3; 9 nucleotides agree with TRBD2. The germline CDR1 and CDR2 sequences are DFQATT and SNEGSKA (reference sequence). The CDR3 covers 15 residues. V lost 5 bases, J lost 1 base, and 7 bases stayed unmatched. DNA for the CDR3: TGCAGTGCTCCCCGTGGACTAGCGCGCACAGATACGCAGTATTTT. Amino acid sequence: CSAPRGLARTDTQYF.

CDR3 amino acids: CASSLVSGENEQYF. In DNA, the CDR3 is TGTGCCAGCAGCTTAGTGTCAGGGGAGAACGAGCAGTACTTC. The chain carries TRBV7-9 and TRBJ2-7, with a possible D match to TRBD1 (6 bases). Trimming cost V 1 base and J 5 bases, with 12 bases left between them. The CDR3 consists of 14 residues. CDR1 and CDR2 from the germline V gene are SEHNR and FQNEAQ (reference sequence).

The chain has TRBV29-1 and TRBJ2-1; 9 bases align to TRBD1. The ends lost 4 bases at V and 1 base at J; junction bases unmatched: 11. Germline V CDR1 and CDR2: SQVTM, ANQGSEA. This CDR3 is 17 amino acids long. The CDR3 protein is CSVGQGEKGASYNEQFF. The CDR3 region has the DNA TGCAGCGTTGGACAGGGGGAAAAAGGGGCATCCTACAATGAGCAGTTCTTC.

This clonotype was seen many times. The genes are TRBV5-1 and TRBJ2-3, with unresolved D. Deletions cut 6 bases from V and 2 bases from J, with 10 bases between. The CDR3 has 13 residues. The V gene's germline CDR1 is SGHRS and CDR2 YFSETQ. The CDR3, as DNA: TGCGCCAGCAAGGAATCGAACACAGATACGCAGTATTTT. Translating gives CASKESNTDTQYF.

This clonotype showed up just a few times. At one end the junction does not follow the germline gene, possibly because of a read error. V usage is TRBV11-1 and J usage is TRBJ2-6, with 7 bases identical to TRBD1. The CDR3 runs 19 residues. CDR1 and CDR2 (germline): SGHAT, FQDESV (reference sequence). Here the CDR3 reads CASSSQRGPIVSGANGLTF. In DNA form, the CDR3 reads TGTGCCAGCAGCTCCCAGAGGGGGCCGATTGTATCTGGGGCCAACGGCCTGACTTTC.

In this sample, this clonotype turned up many times. The rearrangement joins TRBV6-1 to TRBJ1-5; D is unresolved. CDR3 length equals 12 residues. V dropped 7 bases and J dropped 4 bases, with 8 bases sitting between them. Per germline, CDR1 MNHNS and CDR2 SASEGT. Written as DNA, the CDR3 is TGTGCCAGCAACGGGATAAATCAGCCCCAGCATTTT. As protein: CASNGINQPQHF.

V gene TRBV7-2 combines with J gene TRBJ1-1, with 8 bases matching TRBD1. This CDR3 contains 14 residues. Trimming at V came to 1 base and at J to 4 bases, leaving 2 bases not matched to a gene. CDR1 SGHTA and CDR2 FQGNSA come from the germline V gene. CDR3 amino acids: CASSLDRGSTEAFF. The CDR3 nucleotides are TGTGCCAGCAGCTTAGACAGGGGGAGCACTGAAGCTTTCTTT.

This clonotype was picked up many times. This sequence joins TRBV15 and TRBJ2-7; 8 positions match TRBD1. Germline CDR1 LNHNV, CDR2 YYDKDF (reference sequence). The trim removed 0 bases at V and 4 bases at J, leaving 20 bases unmatched. The CDR3 covers 20 residues. This CDR3 is CATSRDLSSKRTGKTYEQYF. Here the CDR3 DNA reads TGTGCCACCAGCAGAGATCTTTCTTCAAAAAGGACAGGGAAAACTTACGAGCAGTACTTC.

This chain uses TRBV9 with TRBJ2-1; maybe TRBD2 (5 bases). V lost 8 bases to trimming and J lost 4 bases, with 10 bases between them. CDR1 is SGDLS, CDR2 YYNGEE, per germline. The CDR3 totals 12 residues. CDR3 sequence: CASGREYNEQFF. The CDR3 coding sequence is TGTGCCAGTGGTAGGGAGTACAATGAGCAGTTCTTC.